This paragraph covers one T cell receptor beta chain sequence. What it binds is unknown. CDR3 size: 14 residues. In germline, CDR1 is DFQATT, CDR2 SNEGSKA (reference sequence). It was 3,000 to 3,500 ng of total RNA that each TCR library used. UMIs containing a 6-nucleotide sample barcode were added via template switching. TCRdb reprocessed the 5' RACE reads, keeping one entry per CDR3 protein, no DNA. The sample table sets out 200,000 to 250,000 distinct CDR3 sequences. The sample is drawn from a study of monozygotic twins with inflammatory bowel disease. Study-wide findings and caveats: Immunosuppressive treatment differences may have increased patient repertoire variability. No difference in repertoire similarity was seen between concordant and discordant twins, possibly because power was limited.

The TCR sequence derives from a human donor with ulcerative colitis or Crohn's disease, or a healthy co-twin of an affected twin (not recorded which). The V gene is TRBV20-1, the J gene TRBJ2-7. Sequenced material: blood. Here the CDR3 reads CSARPTRALYEQYF.